Included here is one T cell receptor (beta chain) sequence, with context. Its antigen is unidentified. The sample comes from a study of T cell responses to AZD1222 COVID-19 vaccine. Method: immunoSEQ multiplex PCR; TCRdb's copy keeps in-frame clones and lacks some. The data contain roughly 180,000 clones, 75% to 90% of them seen just once; the ten biggest clones take up 6% to 8%. Overall study results and limits: Spike-specific TCR breadth rose after two AZD1222 doses, and depth rose as well.

The source was peripheral blood, collected on day 0 of AZD1222 vaccination. The TCR was taken from an adult in good health.

The CDR3, as DNA: TGTGCCAGTAGCCCGGAGAGCGGGGGCTACAATGAGCAGTTCTTC. It encodes CASSPESGGYNEQFF. The chain couples TRBV19 to TRBJ2-1, with 8 bases identical to TRBD2. Per the germline V gene, CDR1 is LNHDA and CDR2 is SQIVND (reference sequence). V shed 6 bases, J shed 3 bases, and the junction held 7 bases outside the gene matches. The CDR3 is 15 amino acids.